This T cell receptor (beta chain) was identified in a study of blood T cell repertoires in COVID-19 (dated by TCRdb to the early 2020s). With regard to the full study: Collaborator samples came from the United States, Italy and Spain and covered acute and convalescent phases of COVID-19. The material from the prospective study consisted of cDNA or gDNA derived from T cells, B-cell-depleted T cells, or PBMCs. The dataset comprised deeply sampled blood TCRbeta repertoires from subjects exposed to, actively infected with, or recovered from COVID-19. The repertoires were released in a freely available public database intended as a resource for research on the immune response to SARS-CoV-2. Samples came from the ongoing ImmuneRACE study (first 160 participants) plus 1,254 subjects from 6 global collaborators. Sample metadata almost always included a de-identified subject ID, COVID-19 status, age in years and sex. Where available, HLA class I and class II types were taken from metadata supplied by the sample provider and were not determined by assay-based typing. Study-wide findings and limitations: Clinical and demographic metadata were provided uncurated, with the amount varying by source and participant.

This clone was picked up one time. Its antigen remains undetermined. No quality values exist for individual bases; no much larger clone is one base distant. Participants in the prospective study were enrolled through a virtual design, were aged about 18 to 89 years, and lived in 24 United States geographic areas. Cohort assignment in the prospective study relied on participant-reported clinical history from a screening survey and a study questionnaire. For ImmuneRACE Cohort 3, a participant was defined as recovered based on two consecutive negative NP/OP PCR tests, clearance by a healthcare professional, or resolution of symptoms. Mobile phlebotomists in the prospective study collected whole blood, serum and a nasopharyngeal or oropharyngeal swab from every participant. Additional blood draws and questionnaires over an approximately two-month period could optionally be provided by prospective study participants. Blood samples from the prospective study were shipped frozen or at room temperature prior to DNA extraction.

The CDR3 starts with the cysteine, ends with the phenylalanine, and has 15 residues. Of the read, only the CDR3 DNA is kept; its 45 bases are in frame from base 1. Based on the germline V gene, the CDR1 and CDR2 sequences are MDHEN and SYDVKM. Trimming leaves V shorter by 2 bases and J shorter by 4 bases, with the junction holding 4 bases beyond the gene matches. TCRbeta CDR3 regions were amplified from genomic DNA using the immunoSEQ Assay, a bias-controlled multiplex PCR. Regarding the original processing steps: Within the assay, amplification of reference gene primers was used to estimate how many nucleated cells each sample contained. Sequence reads were collapsed and filtered to measure the absolute abundance of every unique TCRbeta CDR3 rearrangement. Productive Simpson clonality was computed per sample as the square root of Simpson's diversity index over productive rearrangements. TCRdb stores this immuneACCESS table with in-frame sequences only. Part of the clones is absent; in the studies checked, under half of the shortfall reflects unresolved V genes, and no reason is known for the rest. V and J calls and clone size are as listed in that table; D and trimming were resolved from the DNA. The sample table lists around 210,000 clones, roughly nine tenths of them with a count of one. About 8.1% of the sample comes from the top ten.

The clonotype originates from a woman younger than 35 who had recovered from COVID-19. Sequenced input: PBMCs or T cells enriched from blood (not recorded which). This chain joins TRBV28 to TRBJ1-5, and 8 bases in between align with TRBD1. This receptor carries the CDR3 CASSLTGQGNQPQHF. The DNA sequence reads TGTGCCAGCAGTTTAACCGGACAGGGAAATCAGCCCCAGCATTTT.